One and the same sample provided the 11 T cell receptor beta chains below, sequenced in a study of STAT5B mutations in CD4+ large granular lymphocyte leukemia. TCRdb's copy holds only in-frame clones and misses some; the assay was immunoSEQ multiplex PCR. The sample includes 22,000 or so clones, about 80% of them seen just once. The specimen was CD4+ T cells from blood buffy coats. All receptors come from a human donor in good health.

V usage is TRBV5-1 and J usage is TRBJ2-3, with D tentatively TRBD2 (7 bases). The V gene's germline CDR1 is SGHRS and CDR2 YFSETQ. CDR3 length: 21 residues. Trimming removed 5 bases at V and 1 base at J, with 32 bases between. CDR3 residues: CASSIGRGGVVRTTRTDTQYF. DNA of the CDR3: TGCGCCAGCAGTATTGGAAGGGGGGGGGTGGTTCGGACTACCCGCACAGATACGCAGTATTTT.

This clone appeared once. The DNA for the CDR3 is TGTGCCAGTAGTATAGCTATCTCCCGGCACAGGGGATCGGACGAGCAGTACTTC. It codes for CASSIAISRHRGSDEQYF. V usage is TRBV19 and J usage is TRBJ2-7, with 7 positions matching TRBD1. The CDR3 consists of 18 residues. V lost 1 base, J lost 5 bases, and 17 bases stayed unmatched. Germline V lookup: CDR1 LNHDA, CDR2 SQIVND (reference sequence). Variable domain in full (rest from reference TRBV19 and TRBJ2-7): DGGITQSPKYLFRKEGQNVTLSCEQNLNHDAMYWYRQDPGQGLRLIYYSQIVNDFQKGDIAEGYSVSREKKESFPLTVTSAQKNPTAFYLCASSIAISRHRGSDEQYFGPGTRLTVT.

The chain combines TRBV7-2 with TRBJ1-2; D is unclear. Deletions cut 6 bases from V and 6 bases from J, with 14 bases between. The CDR3 is 13 amino acids. Germline lookup yields CDR1 SGHTA and CDR2 FQGNSA. The CDR3 nucleotides read TGTGCCAGCAGTCTTACCCCCCCTAATGGCTACACCTTC. Translating it yields CASSLTPPNGYTF.

The V and J genes are TRBV11-2 and TRBJ2-3, with 11 bases lining up with TRBD2. Per germline, CDR1 SGHAT and CDR2 FQNNGV. This CDR3 has 15 amino acids. J gave up 4 bases and V 3 bases, and 3 bases lay outside the gene matches. The chain's CDR3 is CASSFLAGGPDTQYF. CDR3 in DNA: TGTGCCAGCAGCTTCCTAGCGGGGGGCCCAGATACGCAGTATTTT.

The chain links TRBV25-1 to TRBJ2-5; a weak D match, TRBD1 (6 bases). This CDR3 region has 15 residues. Trimming took 0 bases from V and 2 from J, leaving 10 bases between them. CDR1 is MGHDK and CDR2 is SYGVNS in the germline V gene. This CDR3 reads CASSEYRGGQETQYF. CDR3 bases: TGTGCCAGCAGTGAATACAGGGGTGGACAAGAGACCCAGTACTTC.

V is TRBV15 and J is TRBJ1-3; D is uncertain. CDR3 length equals 15 residues. Germline V gives CDR1 LNHNV, CDR2 YYDKDF (reference sequence). Trimming took 0 bases from V and 0 from J, leaving 6 bases between them. The CDR3 nucleotides are TGTGCCACCAGCAGAGACAGGTACTCTGGAAACACCATATATTTT. This gives the protein CATSRDRYSGNTIYF.

This clone was observed once. J is TRBJ1-1 and V is TRBV27; D unclear. Trimming cost V 3 bases and J 6 bases, with 17 bases left between them. The V gene's germline CDR1 is MNHEY and CDR2 SMNVEV (reference sequence). CDR3 length: 15 residues. The CDR3 is CASSLGGAAKSEAFF. The CDR3 DNA is TGTGCCAGCAGTTTGGGAGGAGCGGCGAAGTCTGAAGCTTTCTTT.

This chain links TRBV5-6 with TRBJ2-7; D is perhaps TRBD1 or TRBD2 (5 bases each). This CDR3 comprises 14 residues. Germline V CDR1 and CDR2: SGHDT, YYEEEE. Between the trimmed V and J ends, which lost 2 bases and 2 bases, there was a span of 11 bases. The CDR3 loop is CASSFRGATYEQYF. The CDR3 DNA sequence: TGTGCCAGCAGCTTCCGAGGGGCCACCTACGAGCAGTACTTC.

This clone was recorded a few times. V is TRBV28 and J is TRBJ1-5, with D tentatively TRBD1 (6 bases). The V end was cut by 3 bases, the J end by 5 bases, with 14 bases between. The CDR3 totals 15 residues. Germline V gives CDR1 MDHEN, CDR2 SYDVKM. CDR3 nucleotides: TGTGCCAGCAGTTTCTCTAAGGGGGGAGATCAGCCCCAGCATTTT. It yields the protein CASSFSKGGDQPQHF.

The chain is built from TRBV19 and TRBJ2-1; a weak D match, TRBD2 (5 bases). V lost 3 bases and J 0 bases, leaving 9 bases between the germline ends. Germline CDR1 is LNHDA and CDR2 is SQIVND (reference sequence). The CDR3 spans 15 residues. The CDR3 DNA is TGTGCCAGTAGTATGGAGGTGAGCTCCTACAATGAGCAGTTCTTC. It specifies CASSMEVSSYNEQFF.

The chain has TRBV4-2 and TRBJ1-1; D is uncertain. CDR1 LGHNA and CDR2 YNFKEQ come from the germline V gene. CDR3 size: 13 residues. Trimming left V 1 base short and J 4 bases short, with 7 bases between. CDR3 protein: CASSQVLPTEAFF. Written as DNA, the CDR3 is TGTGCCAGCAGCCAAGTGCTACCCACTGAAGCTTTCTTT.